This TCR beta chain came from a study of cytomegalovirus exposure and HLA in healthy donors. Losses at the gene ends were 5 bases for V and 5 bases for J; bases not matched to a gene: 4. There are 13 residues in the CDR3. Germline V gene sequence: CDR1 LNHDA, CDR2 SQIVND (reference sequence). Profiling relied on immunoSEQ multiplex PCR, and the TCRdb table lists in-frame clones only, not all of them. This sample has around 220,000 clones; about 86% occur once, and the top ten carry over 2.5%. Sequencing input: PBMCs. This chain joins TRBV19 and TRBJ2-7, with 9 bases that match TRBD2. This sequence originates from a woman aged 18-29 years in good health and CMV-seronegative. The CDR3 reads CASSPGTSNEQYF. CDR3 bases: TGTGCCAGTAGTCCCGGGACTAGCAACGAGCAGTACTTC. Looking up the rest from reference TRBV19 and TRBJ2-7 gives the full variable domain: DGGITQSPKYLFRKEGQNVTLSCEQNLNHDAMYWYRQDPGQGLRLIYYSQIVNDFQKGDIAEGYSVSREKKESFPLTVTSAQKNPTAFYLCASSPGTSNEQYFGPGTRLTVT.